This T cell receptor beta chain came from a study of somatic mutations in cytotoxic T cells in rheumatoid arthritis. TCRdb keeps only in-frame clones here, not all; method: immunoSEQ multiplex PCR. Of about 10,000 clones in the sample, 81% were seen once. Trimming at V came to 5 bases and at J to 0 bases, leaving 4 bases not matched to a gene. The CDR3 runs to 15 residues. The germline V gene has CDR1 SEHNR and CDR2 FQNEAQ (reference sequence). This TCR was sampled from a woman aged 45-65 years in good health. The chain couples TRBV7-9 to TRBJ1-3; the match to TRBD1 covers 7 bases. Sequencing was carried out using CD8+ T cells sorted from blood. The CDR3 sequence is CASSPGTASGNTIYF. The DNA for the CDR3 is TGTGCCAGCAGCCCTGGGACAGCCTCTGGAAACACCATATATTTT.